A single sample is the source of the 24 T cell receptor beta chains below, sequenced in a study of T-cell reconstitution after alpha-beta-depleted transplantation in children (dated by TCRdb to the mid-2010s). The library was prepared using PCR. The sample was run on an Illumina HiSeq 2500. TCR library preparation used molecular barcoding, with unique molecular identifiers applied to normalize quantification of the TCRbeta repertoire. The raw public data were reprocessed by TCRdb itself: fastp quality trimming at Q25, MiXCR clonotype calling, in-frame beta chains only. Here each entry gathers all rows of one CDR3 protein and keeps the most common genes and DNA. The sample table records around 490,000 distinct CDR3 sequences; 11% of these occur just once. Of the sample, 14% is held by the ten largest clones. In light of the paper, this sample's treatment or condition label describes: allogeneic hematopoietic cell transplantation with graft depleted of TCRalphabeta T cells and CD19 B cells.

Here the sequenced sample was PBMCs, mostly from graft donor cells, taken 180 days after TCRalphabeta/CD19-depleted stem cell transplant. The source of these receptors is a female patient aged 2-15 years who had a stem cell transplant for aplastic anemia, so the T cells may come from the graft donor.

For this clonotype: Mismatch with germline at one junction end may stem from a read error. The chain joins TRBV6-5 to TRBJ1-5; TRBD1 is a possible D gene (6 bases). The CDR3 totals 17 residues. Germline lookup yields CDR1 MNHEY and CDR2 SVGAGI. This chain's CDR3 is CASSSPDRGARIQLQHF. The CDR3 DNA follows: TGTGCCAGCAGTTCTCCTGATCGGGGGGCGAGGATTCAGCTCCAGCATTTT.

This clonotype turned up a few times. V is TRBV28 and J is TRBJ2-7, with 13 bases identical to TRBD2. The CDR3 has 18 amino acids. CDR1 is MDHEN, CDR2 SYDVKM, per germline. The J segment lost 3 bases and the V segment lost 5 bases, leaving 13 bases of the junction unmatched. This CDR3 is CASSLAPPGTSGDYEQYF. The CDR3 coding sequence is TGTGCCAGCAGTCTTGCCCCTCCCGGGACTAGCGGGGACTACGAGCAGTACTTC.

Note on this clonotype: Germline is not matched at one junction end, which may reflect a read error. V is TRBV20-1 and J is TRBJ2-1, with a possible D match to TRBD2 (6 bases). Germline V gene lookup returns CDR1 DFQATT and CDR2 SNEGSKA (reference sequence). The CDR3 runs 15 residues. The CDR3 DNA reads TGCTGTGCTTATATCGTCGGGAGCTCCTACAATGAGCAGTTCTTC. Protein product: CCAYIVGSSYNEQFF.

This clonotype was recorded a few times. The genes are TRBV6-1 and TRBJ2-3; D possibly matches TRBD1 or TRBD2 (5 bases each). Germline-derived CDR1 and CDR2 are MNHNS and SASEGT. V shed 6 bases and J shed 3 bases, with 13 bases lying between them. The CDR3 length is 14 residues. The DNA for the CDR3 is TGTGCCAGCAGCACGGGCTGGGGGACAGATACGCAGTATTTT. Residues: CASSTGWGTDTQYF.

CDR3: CASSPVSGASYEQYF. The CDR3 DNA reads as TGTGCCAGCAGTCCCGTGTCGGGGGCTTCCTACGAGCAGTACTTC. The chain employs TRBV6-1 and TRBJ2-7; D is perhaps TRBD1 or TRBD2 (6 bases each). Deletions cut 5 bases from V and 1 base from J, with 15 bases between. The CDR3 has 15 residues. Germline-derived CDR1 and CDR2 are MNHNS and SASEGT.

This clonotype was seen just once. The chain uses TRBV11-3 and TRBJ1-4; 9 nucleotides agree with TRBD1. Germline-derived CDR1 and CDR2 are SGHNT and YENEEA. The V and J ends lost 10 bases and 6 bases, in that order; junction bases with no gene match: 6. The CDR3 has 13 amino acids. CDR3 nucleotide sequence: TGTGCCATCGAGACAGGGGGGGATGAAAAACTGTTTTTT. Translation gives CAIETGGDEKLFF. Supplemented by reference TRBV11-3 and TRBJ1-4, the full variable domain reads EAGVVQSPRYKIIEKKQPVAFWCNPISGHNTLYWYLQNLGQGPELLIRYENEEAVDDSQLPKDRFSAERLKGVDSTLKIQPAELGDSAVYLCAIETGGDEKLFFGSGTQLSVL.

The chain is built from TRBV15 and TRBJ1-1; 10 bases agree with TRBD1. V shed 3 bases, J shed 4 bases, and the junction held 8 bases outside the gene matches. The V gene's germline CDR1 is LNHNV and CDR2 YYDKDF (reference sequence). The CDR3 is 16 residues long. The DNA for the CDR3 is TGTGCCACCAGCAGCTATCGGACAGGGGGGCGCACTGAAGCTTTCTTT. Translated, it gives CATSSYRTGGRTEAFF.

This clonotype was seen more than once but under ten times. V and J are TRBV20-1 and TRBJ2-1, with 7 bases lining up with TRBD2. The CDR3 runs to 16 residues. The germline CDR1 and CDR2 sequences are DFQATT and SNEGSKA (reference sequence). J was trimmed by 1 base and V by 1 base; bases with no gene match: 7. This CDR3 reads CSARGQGLGSYNEQFF. For the CDR3, the DNA is TGCAGTGCTAGAGGTCAAGGACTAGGATCCTACAATGAGCAGTTCTTC.

This clonotype was seen only a few times. The chain combines TRBV11-1 with TRBJ2-7, with D possibly TRBD1 on 6 matching bases. Germline V CDR1 and CDR2: SGHAT, FQDESV (reference sequence). The V and J ends lost 5 bases and 0 bases respectively, with 29 bases between them. This CDR3 is built from 20 residues. The CDR3 sequence: CASSTPRQENPSTFSYEQYF. The CDR3 DNA is TGTGCCAGCAGCACCCCTCGACAGGAGAATCCCTCCACATTCTCCTACGAGCAGTACTTC. Drawing the rest from reference TRBV11-1 and TRBJ2-7, the complete variable domain is EAEVAQSPRYKITEKSQAVAFWCDPISGHATLYWYRQILGQGPELLVQFQDESVVDDSQLPKDRFSAERLKGVDSTLKIQPAELGDSAMYLCASSTPRQENPSTFSYEQYFGPGTRLTVT.

This chain links TRBV29-1 with TRBJ2-1, with D maybe TRBD1 (6 bases). Germline V lookup: CDR1 SQVTM, CDR2 ANQGSEA. This CDR3 has 14 amino acids. V lost 7 bases to trimming and J lost 2 bases, with 15 bases between them. The CDR3 region is CSAMGWTAYNEQFF. The CDR3, as DNA: TGCAGCGCCATGGGTTGGACAGCCTACAATGAGCAGTTCTTC.

The V gene is TRBV11-1, the J gene TRBJ2-1; D is perhaps TRBD2 (6 bases). The V and J ends lost 9 bases and 2 bases respectively, with 17 bases between them. The CDR3 contains 15 residues. Per germline, CDR1 SGHAT and CDR2 FQDESV (reference sequence). The CDR3 loop is CASLRGGPPYNEQFF. For the CDR3, the DNA is TGTGCCAGTCTTCGGGGAGGACCCCCCTACAATGAGCAGTTCTTC.

This clonotype was seen only a few times. The chain links TRBV5-1 to TRBJ2-4, with 10 bases aligning to TRBD1. J gave up 9 bases and V 4 bases, and 13 bases lay outside the gene matches. The CDR3 length is 16 residues. CDR1 and CDR2 from the germline V gene are SGHRS and YFSETQ. In DNA, the CDR3 is TGCGCCAGCAGCAGGACCGGGACAGGGGATGTAGGCATTCAGTACTTC. Protein: CASSRTGTGDVGIQYF.

This clonotype showed up just a few times. The rearrangement links TRBV7-2 to TRBJ2-7; TRBD2 might be the D (6 bases). This CDR3 contains 14 residues. Germline V gene data show CDR1 as SGHTA and CDR2 as FQGNSA. The germline V and J ends were trimmed by 1 base and 6 bases, with 13 bases remaining between them. CDR3 DNA sequence: TGTGCCAGCAGCTTAGGTGGAGGGCCCTCCGAGCAGTACTTC. Protein sequence: CASSLGGGPSEQYF.

This clonotype was counted many times. The chain employs TRBV7-2 and TRBJ2-3; D ambiguous. The CDR3 extends over 12 amino acids. Germline loops: CDR1 SGHTA, CDR2 FQGNSA. Trimming removed 2 bases at V and 2 bases at J, with 2 bases between. CDR3 nucleotide sequence: TGTGCCAGCAGCTTATCCACAGATACGCAGTATTTT. As protein: CASSLSTDTQYF. The full variable domain, completed using reference TRBV7-2 and TRBJ2-3, is GAGVSQSPSNKVTEKGKDVELRCDPISGHTALYWYRQSLGQGLEFLIYFQGNSAPDKSGLPSDRFSAERTGGSVSTLTIQRTQQEDSAVYLCASSLSTDTQYFGPGTRLTVL.

This clonotype was detected only a few times. The chain combines TRBV12-3 or TRBV12-4 with TRBJ2-5; 10 bases align to TRBD1. The CDR3 runs to 14 residues. V lost 7 bases and J lost 2; bases outside the gene matches: 4. The CDR3 protein is CASMGQGPQETQYF. DNA of the CDR3: TGTGCCAGCATGGGACAGGGGCCACAAGAGACCCAGTACTTC.

This clonotype qualifies as medium-sized. V usage is TRBV7-9 and J usage is TRBJ1-1, with D uncertain. Germline lookup yields CDR1 SEHNR and CDR2 FQNEAQ (reference sequence). With 7 bases removed from V and 8 bases from J, the gap between germline ends came to 20 bases. The CDR3 loop spans 14 amino acids. CDR3 residues: CASIPKGGRNEAFF. In nucleotides, the CDR3 is TGTGCCAGCATACCCAAGGGCGGCAGAAACGAAGCTTTCTTT. Full variable domain (rest looked up from reference TRBV7-9 and TRBJ1-1): DTGVSQNPRHKITKRGQNVTFRCDPISEHNRLYWYRQTLGQGPEFLTYFQNEAQLEKSRLLSDRFSAERPKGSFSTLEIQRTEQGDSAMYLCASIPKGGRNEAFFGQGTRLTVV.

The chain has TRBV29-1 and TRBJ2-5; the D gene could be TRBD1 or TRBD2 (6 bases each). The germline gives CDR1 SQVTM, CDR2 ANQGSEA. V shed 8 bases and J shed 4 bases, with 14 bases lying between them. This CDR3 comprises 12 residues. The CDR3 reads CSYARGRETQYF. CDR3 in DNA: TGCAGCTATGCCCGGGGGCGAGAGACCCAGTACTTC.

J is TRBJ2-3 and V is TRBV29-1, with D possibly being TRBD1 or TRBD2 (5 bases each). The V end was cut by 4 bases, the J end by 0 bases, with 17 bases between. Germline CDR1 and CDR2: SQVTM and ANQGSEA. The CDR3 spans 16 residues. CDR3 DNA: TGCAGCGTTGCGGGGCGGAGAGGATCTAGCACAGATACGCAGTATTTT. The encoded protein is CSVAGRRGSSTDTQYF.

The V and J genes are TRBV12-3 or TRBV12-4 and TRBJ2-1; 8 bases agree with TRBD2. V lost 4 bases to trimming and J lost 5 bases; unmatched junction nucleotides: 13. This CDR3 contains 17 residues. The CDR3 coding sequence is TGTGCCAGCAGTTCCCCTGTCCCGTTGCGGGGGGACAATGAGCAGTTCTTC. It translates to CASSSPVPLRGDNEQFF.

The sample holds a few counts of this clonotype. This chain connects TRBV29-1 to TRBJ2-4, with TRBD1 identical over 9 bases. Germline CDR1 and CDR2: SQVTM and ANQGSEA. The CDR3 is 14 amino acids. J was trimmed by 9 bases and V by 0 bases; bases with no gene match: 6. CDR3 sequence: CSVEDRGQGFIQYF. CDR3 bases: TGCAGCGTTGAAGATCGAGGACAGGGGTTCATTCAGTACTTC. The full variable domain, completed using reference TRBV29-1 and TRBJ2-4, is SAVISQKPSRDICQRGTSLTIQCQVDSQVTMMFWYRQQPGQSLTLIATANQGSEATYESGFVIDKFPISRPNLTFSTLTVSNMSPEDSSIYLCSVEDRGQGFIQYFGAGTRLSVL.

The J gene is TRBJ2-1, the V gene TRBV7-8; 14 positions agree with TRBD2. The junction had 9 bases not matched to a gene; V was cut back by 5 bases and J by 6 bases. This CDR3 is 17 amino acids long. Germline V gene data show CDR1 as SGHVS and CDR2 as FQNEAQ. DNA for the CDR3: TGTGCCAGCAGCGCCCCAGGACTAGCGGGGGGTTCCAATGAGCAGTTCTTC. Translated, it gives CASSAPGLAGGSNEQFF.

This clonotype appeared once. The genes are TRBV4-3 and TRBJ1-2; D gene unclear. Trimming pared 8 bases from V and 2 bases from J, leaving 9 bases between. Per the germline V gene, CDR1 is LGHNA and CDR2 is YSLEER. This CDR3 has 12 residues. This CDR3 is CASGRPNYGYTF. The CDR3 DNA sequence: TGCGCCAGCGGTAGGCCAAACTATGGCTACACCTTC.

There are a few counts of this clonotype. This chain links TRBV9 with TRBJ2-1; 9 bases align to TRBD2. The length of the CDR3 is 17 residues. The V gene's germline CDR1 is SGDLS and CDR2 YYNGEE. J was trimmed by 1 base and V by 2 bases; bases with no gene match: 7. The CDR3 region has the DNA TGTGCCAGCAGCGTGGTTAGCGGGAGTTTATCCTACAATGAGCAGTTCTTC. Translation: CASSVVSGSLSYNEQFF. Based on the CDR3 plus reference TRBV9 and TRBJ2-1, the full variable domain is DSGVTQTPKHLITATGQRVTLRCSPRSGDLSVYWYQQSLDQGLQFLIQYYNGEERAKGNILERFSAQQFPDLHSELNLSSLELGDSALYFCASSVVSGSLSYNEQFFGPGTRLTVL.

The chain joins TRBV28 to TRBJ1-5, with unresolved D. The ends were cut back, 5 bases at V and 0 bases at J, with 11 bases in the middle. The germline V gene has CDR1 MDHEN and CDR2 SYDVKM. CDR3 length equals 15 residues. CDR3 bases: TGTGCCAGCAGTCCGAAGAAATATAGCAATCAGCCCCAGCATTTT. Translation: CASSPKKYSNQPQHF.